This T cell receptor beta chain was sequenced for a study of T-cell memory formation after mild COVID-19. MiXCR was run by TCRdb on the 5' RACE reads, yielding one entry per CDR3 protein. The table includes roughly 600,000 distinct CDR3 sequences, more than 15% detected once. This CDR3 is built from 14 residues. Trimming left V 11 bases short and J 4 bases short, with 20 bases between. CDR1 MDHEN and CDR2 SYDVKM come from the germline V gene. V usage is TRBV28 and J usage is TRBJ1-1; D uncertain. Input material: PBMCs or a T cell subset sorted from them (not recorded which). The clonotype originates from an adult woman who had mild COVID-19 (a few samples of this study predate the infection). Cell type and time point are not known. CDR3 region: CAGGEAVVGTEAFF. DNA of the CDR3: TGTGCCGGCGGGGAGGCAGTCGTAGGCACTGAAGCTTTCTTT.